These 27 T cell receptor beta chains were all obtained from the same sample, sequenced in a study of T cells in Graves' hyperthyroidism and ophthalmopathy. Amplification of TCR beta CDR3 regions was performed using RNA transcripts as template. Carried out on the TCR CDR3, a first-round RT-PCR used the HTBI primer set. One entry per CDR3 protein results from TCRdb running MiXCR on the multiplex PCR reads. The data contain approximately 520,000 distinct CDR3 sequences, roughly 20% of them singletons. Source material: blood. Receptor source: a man between 18 and 35 years old with Graves' hyperthyroidism.

V usage is TRBV18 and J usage is TRBJ2-7, with D perhaps matching TRBD2 (7 bases). This CDR3 contains 15 residues. CDR1 and CDR2 from the germline V gene are KGHSH and LQKENI. The ends were cut back, 6 bases at V and 2 bases at J, with 17 bases in the middle. In DNA form, the CDR3 reads TGTGCCAGCTCCCCGGGGGGCGGCCCTACCTACGAGCAGTACTTC. Protein product: CASSPGGGPTYEQYF.

There are a few counts of this clonotype. The J gene is TRBJ1-5, the V gene TRBV20-1, with TRBD1 identical over 8 bases. Looked up from germline, CDR1 is DFQATT and CDR2 is SNEGSKA (reference sequence). Trimming removed 0 bases from V and 6 bases from J; junction bases left unmatched: 4. This CDR3 is built from 14 residues. The CDR3 spells CSARETGGSQPQHF. As DNA, the CDR3 is TGCAGTGCTAGAGAAACAGGGGGGAGTCAGCCCCAGCATTTT.

This clonotype was recorded many times. V usage is TRBV28 and J usage is TRBJ1-1, with D possibly being TRBD1 (5 bases). Trimming stripped 6 bases from V and 5 bases from J, with 19 bases between. This CDR3 contains 15 residues. Germline-derived CDR1 and CDR2 are MDHEN and SYDVKM. CDR3 nucleotides: TGTGCCAGCAGCCTCCCCCCGACCGGGGGGACTGAAGCTTTCTTT. It codes for CASSLPPTGGTEAFF. Based on the CDR3 plus reference TRBV28 and TRBJ1-1, the full variable domain is DVKVTQSSRYLVKRTGEKVFLECVQDMDHENMFWYRQDPGLGLRLIYFSYDVKMKEKGDIPEGYSVSREKKERFSLILESASTNQTSMYLCASSLPPTGGTEAFFGQGTRLTVV.

This clonotype was seen ten or more times. The V and J genes are TRBV10-3 and TRBJ2-5; D may match TRBD1 or TRBD2 (5 bases each). CDR3 length: 13 amino acids. Germline CDR1 and CDR2: ENHRY and SYGVKD. Trimming left V 9 bases short and J 4 bases short, with 15 bases between. Here the CDR3 reads CAIAGTNLETQYF. CDR3 sequence (DNA): TGTGCCATAGCCGGGACCAACTTAGAGACCCAGTACTTC.

This clonotype came up many times. The chain couples TRBV6-1 to TRBJ2-7; 7 bases fit TRBD1. Unmatched junction bases numbered 11, after V lost 7 bases and J lost 2 bases. The CDR3 is 15 amino acids. Germline-derived CDR1 and CDR2 are MNHNS and SASEGT. The chain's CDR3 is CASNPTGQRAYEQYF. Here the CDR3 DNA reads TGTGCCAGCAACCCGACGGGACAGCGAGCCTACGAGCAGTACTTC.

This clonotype was recorded a few times. CDR3 sequence: CASSVSTGANVLTF. As DNA, the CDR3 is TGTGCCAGCAGCGTATCCACTGGGGCCAACGTCCTGACTTTC. This chain joins TRBV9 and TRBJ2-6; no clear D. Germline loops: CDR1 SGDLS, CDR2 YYNGEE. V was clipped by 1 base and J by 2 bases, with 4 bases between them. This CDR3 is built from 14 residues.

Many counts were recorded for this clonotype. The CDR3 sequence: CASLPLVRGQLGELFF. The CDR3 nucleotides are TGTGCCAGCCTCCCTTTGGTCAGGGGGCAGTTGGGGGAGCTGTTTTTT. The chain is built from TRBV11-2 and TRBJ2-2; TRBD1 matches at 8 bases. V dropped 8 bases and J dropped 8; count of bases not matched to a gene: 16. Germline V gene sequence: CDR1 SGHAT, CDR2 FQNNGV. The length of the CDR3 is 16 residues.

The rearrangement uses TRBV18 and TRBJ1-1, with 9 bases matching TRBD1. Germline assignment: CDR1 KGHSH and CDR2 LQKENI. V trimming: 5 bases; J trimming: 5 bases; junction bases outside the gene matches: 9. The CDR3 is made up of 15 amino acids. CDR3 sequence reads: CASSTGTGSVTEAFF. CDR3 bases: TGTGCCAGCTCAACTGGGACAGGGAGCGTGACTGAAGCTTTCTTT. Full variable domain (remainder filled in from reference TRBV18 and TRBJ1-1): NAGVMQNPRHLVRRRGQEARLRCSPMKGHSHVYWYRQLPEEGLKFMVYLQKENIIDESGMPKERFSAEFPKEGPSILRIQQVVRGDSAAYFCASSTGTGSVTEAFFGQGTRLTVV.

The rearrangement uses TRBV20-1 and TRBJ1-1; weak D call: TRBD1 (6 bases). Trimming stripped 0 bases from V and 5 bases from J, with 13 bases between. The CDR3 loop spans 14 amino acids. Looked up from germline, CDR1 is DFQATT and CDR2 is SNEGSKA (reference sequence). The DNA of the CDR3 is TGCAGTGCTAGAGATCCCAGGGGTGGGACTGAAGCTTTCTTT. This translates into CSARDPRGGTEAFF.

In this sample, this clonotype turned up many times. This chain joins TRBV2 and TRBJ2-7; D possibly matches TRBD1 or TRBD2 (5 bases each). This CDR3 region has 14 residues. The germline gives CDR1 SNHLY, CDR2 FYNNEI. Deletions cut 3 bases from V and 0 bases from J, with 9 bases between. The CDR3 DNA follows: TGTGCCAGCAGTGACGGGACGGGCTCCTACGAGCAGTACTTC. The encoded protein is CASSDGTGSYEQYF.

This clonotype was observed a few times. A clone one base away is much larger, so this may be a read error. The chain is built from TRBV30 and TRBJ2-7; perhaps TRBD1 as D (5 bases). This CDR3 is built from 13 residues. Trimming removed 5 bases at V and 5 bases at J, with 16 bases between. Per the germline V gene, CDR1 is GTSNPN and CDR2 is SVGIG (reference sequence). Here the CDR3 DNA reads TGTGCCTGGTGTAGACAGATTTCCCACGAGCAGTACTTC. This encodes CAWCRQISHEQYF.

The rearrangement uses TRBV6-2 or TRBV6-3 and TRBJ2-6; D not certain. V was clipped by 5 bases and J by 1 base, with 21 bases between them. The CDR3 covers 19 residues. The germline CDR1 and CDR2 sequences are MNHEY and SVGEGT. This CDR3 reads CASSPRPPITASGANVLTF. CDR3 nucleotides: TGTGCCAGCAGTCCCCGACCGCCGATTACAGCATCTGGGGCCAACGTCCTGACTTTC.

The rearrangement uses TRBV25-1 and TRBJ2-5; 8 bases align to TRBD1. The CDR3 is 15 amino acids. The germline CDR1 and CDR2 sequences are MGHDK and SYGVNS. With V trimmed by 2 bases and J by 1 base, 3 bases remained unmatched. The CDR3 spells CASSEQGQAQETQYF. Here the CDR3 DNA reads TGTGCCAGCAGTGAACAGGGACAGGCCCAAGAGACCCAGTACTTC.

In the case of this clonotype: A read error may explain this, as a much larger clone is one base away. This sequence joins TRBV12-3 or TRBV12-4 and TRBJ2-5; 7 bases match TRBD2. V gave up 2 bases and J gave up 0 bases; unmatched junction bases: 3. The CDR3 has 15 amino acids. The CDR3 reads CASSLWREYQETQYF. The CDR3, as DNA: TGTGCCAGCAGTTTATGGCGGGAGTACCAAGAGACCCAGTACTTC.

This clonotype showed up just a few times. V usage is TRBV27 and J usage is TRBJ1-1; D gene ambiguous. The CDR3 is 11 residues long. V gave up 3 bases and J gave up 13 bases, with 12 bases separating them. Germline CDR1 and CDR2: MNHEY and SMNVEV (reference sequence). The CDR3 here is CASSFGDVSFF. As DNA, the CDR3 is TGTGCCAGCAGTTTCGGAGATGTGAGTTTCTTT.

This clonotype has at least ten counts. This chain uses TRBV2 with TRBJ2-7, with 10 bases lining up with TRBD2. In germline, CDR1 is SNHLY, CDR2 FYNNEI. V shed 3 bases, J shed 4 bases, and the junction held 18 bases outside the gene matches. The CDR3 sequence is 19 residues long. CDR3 sequence: CASSEGWGVGLAAPYEQYF. The CDR3 DNA follows: TGTGCCAGCAGTGAGGGGTGGGGCGTAGGACTAGCGGCCCCTTACGAGCAGTACTTC.

This clonotype showed up just a few times. This rearrangement joins TRBV11-1 to TRBJ2-7; D is unclear. Germline V lookup: CDR1 SGHAT, CDR2 FQDESV (reference sequence). This CDR3 comprises 13 residues. The germline V and J ends were trimmed by 2 bases and 3 bases, with 8 bases remaining between them. The CDR3 bases are TGTGCCAGCAGCTTAAACCTAGGCTACGAGCAGTACTTC. This gives the protein CASSLNLGYEQYF.

This clonotype was recorded a few times. CDR3 amino acids: CATSSGSTDTQYF. In nucleotides, the CDR3 is TGTGCCACCAGTTCTGGCAGCACAGATACGCAGTATTTT. This chain connects TRBV24-1 to TRBJ2-3; D not certain. Trimming cost V 6 bases and J 0 bases, with 6 bases left between them. Germline CDR1 KGHDR, CDR2 SFDVKD. This CDR3 comprises 13 residues.

There are a few counts of this clonotype. The chain employs TRBV12-3 or TRBV12-4 and TRBJ1-6, with D perhaps matching TRBD1 (6 bases). The V gene lost 5 bases and the J gene lost 0 bases, with 11 bases spanning the gap. There are 16 residues in the CDR3. This chain's CDR3 is CASSSGTRSYNSPLHF. The DNA for the CDR3 is TGTGCCAGCAGTAGCGGGACACGCTCCTATAATTCACCCCTCCACTTT.

The J gene is TRBJ1-1, the V gene TRBV6-1; D is undetermined. There are 12 residues in the CDR3. The V end was cut by 7 bases, the J end by 4 bases, with 10 bases between. CDR1 is MNHNS and CDR2 is SASEGT in the germline V gene. CDR3 loop: CASKAGGTEAFF. The CDR3 bases are TGTGCCAGCAAAGCGGGAGGCACTGAAGCTTTCTTT.

This clonotype was seen only once. This rearrangement joins TRBV19 to TRBJ2-7; possible D gene TRBD2, 5 bases. Germline V gene sequence: CDR1 LNHDA, CDR2 SQIVND (reference sequence). Trimming shortened V by 4 bases and J by 3 bases, and 10 bases separated the two germline ends. The CDR3 has 13 amino acids. The CDR3 region has the DNA TGTGCCAGTAGTACCCGGGATCTCTACGAGCAGTACTTC. Translated: CASSTRDLYEQYF.

This chain connects TRBV6-2 or TRBV6-3 to TRBJ1-2; D unclear. V lost 4 bases and J 8 bases, leaving 14 bases between the germline ends. CDR3 size: 13 residues. Germline CDR1 and CDR2: MNHEY and SVGEGT. CDR3 loop: CASSFSLSGGYTF. CDR3 bases: TGTGCCAGCAGTTTCTCTCTTTCGGGAGGCTACACCTTC.

Only a few counts were recorded for this clonotype. This sequence joins TRBV10-3 and TRBJ2-2; unclear D gene. Per the germline V gene, CDR1 is ENHRY and CDR2 is SYGVKD. This CDR3 has 16 residues. The V and J ends lost 6 bases and 1 base respectively, with 15 bases between them. The CDR3 DNA sequence: TGTGCCATCAGCGCCACGGGTGATCTGAACACCGGGGAGCTGTTTTTT. Protein product: CAISATGDLNTGELFF.

The V and J genes are TRBV20-1 and TRBJ2-2, with TRBD2 as a possible D gene (5 bases). V lost 1 base and J 5 bases, leaving 8 bases between the germline ends. From germline, CDR1 is DFQATT and CDR2 SNEGSKA (reference sequence). The CDR3 consists of 13 residues. CDR3 sequence: CSARGPGTGELFF. DNA of the CDR3: TGCAGTGCTAGAGGACCGGGAACCGGGGAGCTGTTTTTT.

This rearrangement joins TRBV11-3 to TRBJ2-5; D is ambiguous. V gave up 5 bases and J gave up 3 bases, with 10 bases separating them. The germline gives CDR1 SGHNT, CDR2 YENEEA. The CDR3 extends over 13 amino acids. The CDR3 region is CASSRAGKETQYF. CDR3 DNA: TGTGCCAGCAGCCGGGCAGGCAAAGAGACCCAGTACTTC.

This clonotype was found many times. J is TRBJ2-2 and V is TRBV19, with a possible D match to TRBD1 (6 bases). The CDR3 length is 15 residues. Per the germline V gene, CDR1 is LNHDA and CDR2 is SQIVND (reference sequence). The V end lost 8 bases, the J end lost 2 bases, and 15 bases lay between the germline ends. CDR3 nucleotides: TGTGCCAGTTTTGACAGGCGAAAAAACACCGGGGAGCTGTTTTTT. It yields the protein CASFDRRKNTGELFF. Complete variable domain (other parts from reference TRBV19 and TRBJ2-2): DGGITQSPKYLFRKEGQNVTLSCEQNLNHDAMYWYRQDPGQGLRLIYYSQIVNDFQKGDIAEGYSVSREKKESFPLTVTSAQKNPTAFYLCASFDRRKNTGELFFGEGSRLTVL.

Only a few counts were recorded for this clonotype. The chain carries TRBV20-1 and TRBJ2-5; 8 bases align to TRBD2. Germline V lookup: CDR1 DFQATT, CDR2 SNEGSKA (reference sequence). The CDR3 extends over 17 amino acids. Unmatched junction bases numbered 15, after V lost 0 bases and J lost 6 bases. The CDR3 DNA reads TGCAGTGCTAGAGATCTGCAAGCGGGGGCCCAGGGAAAGACCCAGTACTTC. As protein: CSARDLQAGAQGKTQYF.